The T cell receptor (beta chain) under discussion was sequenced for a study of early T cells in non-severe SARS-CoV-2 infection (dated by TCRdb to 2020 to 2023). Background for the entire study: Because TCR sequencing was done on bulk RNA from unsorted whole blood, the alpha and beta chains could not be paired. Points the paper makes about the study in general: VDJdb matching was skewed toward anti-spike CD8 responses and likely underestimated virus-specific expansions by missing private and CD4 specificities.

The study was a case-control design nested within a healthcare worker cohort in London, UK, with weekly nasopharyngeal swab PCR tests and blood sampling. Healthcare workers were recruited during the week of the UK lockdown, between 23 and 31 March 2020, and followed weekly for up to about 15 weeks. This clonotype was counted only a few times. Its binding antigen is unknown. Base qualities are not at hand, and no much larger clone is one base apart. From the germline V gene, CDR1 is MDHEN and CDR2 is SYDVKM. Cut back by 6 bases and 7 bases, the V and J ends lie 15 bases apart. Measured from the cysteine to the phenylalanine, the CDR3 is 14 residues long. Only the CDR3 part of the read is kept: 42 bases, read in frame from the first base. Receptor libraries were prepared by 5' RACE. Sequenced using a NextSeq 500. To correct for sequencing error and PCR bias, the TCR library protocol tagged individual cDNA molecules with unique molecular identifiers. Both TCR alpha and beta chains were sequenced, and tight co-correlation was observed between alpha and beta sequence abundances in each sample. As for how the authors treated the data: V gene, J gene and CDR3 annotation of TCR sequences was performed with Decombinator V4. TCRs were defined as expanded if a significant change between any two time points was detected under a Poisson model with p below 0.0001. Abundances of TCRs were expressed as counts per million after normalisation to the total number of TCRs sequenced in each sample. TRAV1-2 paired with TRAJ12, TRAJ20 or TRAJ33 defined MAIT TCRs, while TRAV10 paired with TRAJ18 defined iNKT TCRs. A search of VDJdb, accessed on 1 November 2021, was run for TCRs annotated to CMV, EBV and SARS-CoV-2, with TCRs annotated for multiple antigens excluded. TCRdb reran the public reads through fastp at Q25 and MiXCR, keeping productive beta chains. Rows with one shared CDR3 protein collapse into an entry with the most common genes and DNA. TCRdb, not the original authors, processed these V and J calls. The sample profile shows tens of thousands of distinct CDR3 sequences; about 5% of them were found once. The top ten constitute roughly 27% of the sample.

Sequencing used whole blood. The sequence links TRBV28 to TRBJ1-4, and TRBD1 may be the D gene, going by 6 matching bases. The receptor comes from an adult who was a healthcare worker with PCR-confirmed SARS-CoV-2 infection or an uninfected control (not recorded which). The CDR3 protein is CASSYPGESEKLFF. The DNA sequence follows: TGTGCCAGCAGCTACCCAGGGGAAAGTGAAAAACTGTTTTTT. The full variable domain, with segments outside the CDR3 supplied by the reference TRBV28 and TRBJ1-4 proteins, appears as DVKVTQSSRYLVKRTGEKVFLECVQDMDHENMFWYRQDPGLGLRLIYFSYDVKMKEKGDIPEGYSVSREKKERFSLILESASTNQTSMYLCASSYPGESEKLFFGSGTQLSVL.